This T cell receptor beta chain was captured by sequencing in a study of T-cell memory formation after mild COVID-19. Using its own MiXCR run on the 5' RACE reads, TCRdb lists one record per CDR3 protein. The table includes 300,000 to 400,000 distinct CDR3 sequences, roughly 13% detected once. Germline assignment: CDR1 DFQATT and CDR2 SNEGSKA (reference sequence). Trimming cost V 0 bases and J 2 bases, with 14 bases left between them. The CDR3 spans 16 residues. The receptor was derived from a man younger than 35 who had mild COVID-19 (a few samples of this study predate the infection). Cell type and time point are not known. The source material was PBMCs or a T cell subset sorted from them (not recorded which). The genes are TRBV20-1 and TRBJ2-1, with D possibly matching TRBD2 (6 bases). The CDR3 sequence: CSAREGWGGTYNEQFF. DNA for the CDR3: TGCAGTGCTAGAGAAGGGTGGGGAGGCACCTACAATGAGCAGTTCTTC.